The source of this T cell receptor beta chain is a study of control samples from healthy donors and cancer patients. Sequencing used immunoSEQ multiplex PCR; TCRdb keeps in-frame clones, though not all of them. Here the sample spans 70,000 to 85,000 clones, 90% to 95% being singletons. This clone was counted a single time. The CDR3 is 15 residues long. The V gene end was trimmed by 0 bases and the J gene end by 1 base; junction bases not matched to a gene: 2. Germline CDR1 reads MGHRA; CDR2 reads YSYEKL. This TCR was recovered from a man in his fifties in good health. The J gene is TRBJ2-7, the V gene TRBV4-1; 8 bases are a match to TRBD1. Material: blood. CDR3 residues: CASSQDDRGSYEQYF. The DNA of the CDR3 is TGCGCCAGCAGCCAAGATGACAGGGGATCCTACGAGCAGTACTTC.